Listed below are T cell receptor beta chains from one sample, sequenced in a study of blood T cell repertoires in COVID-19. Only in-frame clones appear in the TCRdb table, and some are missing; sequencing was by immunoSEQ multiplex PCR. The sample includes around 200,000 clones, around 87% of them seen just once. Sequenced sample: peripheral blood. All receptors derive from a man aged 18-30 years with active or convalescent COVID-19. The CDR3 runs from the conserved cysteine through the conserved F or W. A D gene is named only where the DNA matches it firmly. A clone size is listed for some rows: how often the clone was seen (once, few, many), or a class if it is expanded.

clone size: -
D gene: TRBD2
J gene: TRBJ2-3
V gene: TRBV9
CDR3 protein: CASSLLPTSGSGNTQYF
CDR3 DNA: TGTGCCAGCAGTCTCTTACCAACTAGCGGGAGTGGGAATACGCAGTATTTT

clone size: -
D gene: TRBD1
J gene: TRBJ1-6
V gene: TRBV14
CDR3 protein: CASSRDRGRYSPLHF
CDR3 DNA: TGTGCCAGCAGCCGGGACAGGGGGCGGTATTCACCCCTCCACTTT

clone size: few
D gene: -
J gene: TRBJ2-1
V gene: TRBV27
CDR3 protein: CASSLGGGPSYNEQFF
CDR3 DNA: TGTGCCAGCAGTTTGGGCGGAGGGCCCTCCTACAATGAGCAGTTCTTC

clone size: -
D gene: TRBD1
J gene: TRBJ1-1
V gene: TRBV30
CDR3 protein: CAWSKGATEAFF
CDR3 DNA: TGTGCCTGGAGTAAGGGGGCTACTGAAGCTTTCTTT

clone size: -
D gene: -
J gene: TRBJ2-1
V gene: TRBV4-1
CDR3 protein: CASSKSQRLYNEQFF
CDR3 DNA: TGCGCCAGCAGCAAAAGCCAGCGGCTCTACAATGAGCAGTTCTTC

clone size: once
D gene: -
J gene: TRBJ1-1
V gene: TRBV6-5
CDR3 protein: CASSYSIATEAFF
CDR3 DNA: TGTGCCAGCAGTTACTCGATCGCGACTGAAGCTTTCTTT

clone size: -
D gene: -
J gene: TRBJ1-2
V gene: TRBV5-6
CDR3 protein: CASSFPGYGYTF
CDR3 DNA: TGTGCCAGCAGCTTTCCGGGCTATGGCTACACCTTC

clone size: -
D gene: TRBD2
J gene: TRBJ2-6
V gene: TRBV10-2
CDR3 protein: CASSEIAGGPVAGANVLTF
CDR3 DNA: TGCGCCAGCAGTGAGATAGCGGGGGGGCCAGTTGCTGGGGCCAACGTCCTGACTTTC

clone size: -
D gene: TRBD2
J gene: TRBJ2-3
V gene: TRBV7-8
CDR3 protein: CASSLDRTSGLLDTQYF
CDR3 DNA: TGTGCCAGCAGCTTAGATAGGACTAGCGGACTTTTAGATACGCAGTATTTT

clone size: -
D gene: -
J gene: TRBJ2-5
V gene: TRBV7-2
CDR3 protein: CASSEDSKETQYF
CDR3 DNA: TGTGCCAGCAGCGAGGACTCGAAAGAGACCCAGTACTTC

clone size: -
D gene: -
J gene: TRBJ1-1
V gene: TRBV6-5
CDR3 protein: CASSYSQGTEAFF
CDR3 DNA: TGTGCCAGCAGTTACTCCCAGGGAACTGAAGCTTTCTTT

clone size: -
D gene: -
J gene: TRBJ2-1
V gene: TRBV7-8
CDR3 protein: CASSLASASDLEQFF
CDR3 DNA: TGTGCCAGCAGCTTAGCGTCGGCTAGCGACCTTGAGCAGTTCTTC

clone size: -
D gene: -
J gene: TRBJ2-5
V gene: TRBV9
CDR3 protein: CASSVGEGRQGKETQYF
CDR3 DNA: TGTGCCAGCAGCGTAGGGGAGGGGAGACAGGGGAAAGAGACCCAGTACTTC

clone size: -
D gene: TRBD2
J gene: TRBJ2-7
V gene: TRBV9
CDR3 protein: CASSDGLAGPSYEQYF
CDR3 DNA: TGTGCCAGCAGCGATGGACTAGCGGGACCATCTTACGAGCAGTACTTC

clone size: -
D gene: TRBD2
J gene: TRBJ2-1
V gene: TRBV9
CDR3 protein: CASSPRTSGGARNEQFF
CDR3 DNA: TGTGCCAGCAGCCCCCGGACTAGCGGGGGCGCCCGGAATGAGCAGTTCTTC